The present TCR beta chain was sequenced within a study of blood T cell repertoires in COVID-19. Study context: Sources were T cells, B-cell-depleted T cells, or PBMCs; the material itself was cDNA or gDNA.

Germline assignment: CDR1 LNHDA and CDR2 SQIVND (reference sequence). The germline V and J ends were trimmed by 3 bases and 10 bases, with 16 bases remaining between them. This CDR3 region has 15 residues. Produced via immunoSEQ multiplex PCR; TCRdb's table is partial and in-frame only. The table lists 210,000 or so clones, approximately 87% of them singletons. The sample consisted of peripheral blood. This rearrangement joins TRBV19 to TRBJ1-6; weak D call: TRBD1 (5 bases). This receptor was taken from a woman aged 50 to 60 with acute or convalescent COVID-19. The CDR3: CASSMTSGLRSPLHF. The CDR3 nucleotides read TGTGCCAGTAGTATGACCTCAGGGTTGCGATCACCCCTCCACTTT. The full variable domain, its missing parts supplied by reference TRBV19 and TRBJ1-6, is DGGITQSPKYLFRKEGQNVTLSCEQNLNHDAMYWYRQDPGQGLRLIYYSQIVNDFQKGDIAEGYSVSREKKESFPLTVTSAQKNPTAFYLCASSMTSGLRSPLHFGNGTRLTVT.